The present entry profiles one TCR beta chain with its context. The data were obtained in a study of shared T cell receptors in the human thymus. Sequencing was performed with immunoSEQ multiplex PCR; in TCRdb, only in-frame clones are kept and a portion is missing. The profile covers 650,000 to 950,000 clones, with 80% to 90% appearing a single time and roughly 0.01% taken by the ten largest. The CDR3 covers 15 residues. CDR1 and CDR2 (germline): LGHNA, YSLEER. The V gene end was trimmed by 6 bases and the J gene end by 3 bases; junction bases not matched to a gene: 10. These records were also assigned to another study, of human thymus T cells. That investigation notes: Donation came from healthy Finnish infants having corrective surgery for congenital heart defects. The thymus tissue came from resections taken during corrective heart surgery.

The chain couples TRBV4-3 to TRBJ1-2; 7 bases map to TRBD1. This TCR was recovered from a girl under three years old with a congenital heart defect. The sequenced sample consisted of thymocytes. The CDR3 DNA sequence: TGCGCCAGCAGGGGGCAGGGACAGAACCACTATGGCTACACCTTC. This encodes CASRGQGQNHYGYTF.